The present TCR beta chain was sequenced within a study of cytomegalovirus exposure and HLA in healthy donors (dated by TCRdb to the late 2010s). Regarding the study in general: An earlier analysis of about 560 of the donors reported about 280 Gb of sequence data and 100 million to 120 million unique TCR beta sequences obtained from some 170 million T cells. In an earlier analysis of roughly 580 of the donors, high-throughput TCR beta sequencing was used to judge whether each TCR beta V gene segment behaved as functional or pseudogenic. An early release covering approximately 600 HLA-typed donors comprised about 290 gigabases of sequencing data and roughly 86 million unique TCR sequences. In addition to the first cohort of 500 to 850 subjects, a separate validation cohort of under 150 different subjects was used. Using immunosequencing, the study profiled T cell repertoires from approximately 700 subjects and related those repertoires to cytomegalovirus serostatus. Class I and class II HLA loci were covered by the typing at four-digit resolution. All discovery cohort repertoires had been generated on a single sequencing platform. Because of strong linkage in the cohort, roughly five DR-DQ haplotypes were treated as single units for association and clustering. Rather than drawing on any new phenotypic data, the later analysis identified candidate immune exposures from TCR beta sequences and the way those sequences occurred across donors. High-throughput TCR immunosequencing, statistical association of individual TCRs with disease status, and machine learning were combined to predict cytomegalovirus infection status. Donor age, sex, ethnicity and CMV serostatus were collected together with the repertoire data. The number of donors typed differed by locus, with 629-630 for A, B, C, DRB1 and DQB1, over 500 for DQA1, approximately 580 for DPA1, and some 450 for DPB1. In a later genetic analysis, genome-wide SNP genotypes for about 65% of the roughly 700 donors were used, and that subset was treated as a discovery cohort. A later analysis re-analyzed previously published TCR beta repertoires from roughly 600 donors and added high-resolution HLA genotyping to study TCR occurrence patterns. On average, around 240,000 unique TCR beta nucleotide sequences were sequenced per donor among 398 genotyped donors of the cohort, with roughly 20% of those sequences being non-productive. Of the roughly 410 genotyped donors, 75% to 85% were placed in the genetic ancestry cluster associated with self-reported Caucasian donors. The study was designed to test whether signatures of past pathogen exposure could be identified by cataloging public T cell receptors. Overall results and qualifications from the work: Most TCR sequences were seen in very few donors, while some public TCRs were found in many individuals. For the cohort, immune exposure information was limited to CMV serostatus. The classifier was reported to diagnose cytomegalovirus status with high specificity and sensitivity in both the original cohort and the validation cohort. A few of the identified cytomegalovirus-associated TCR beta chains were confirmed in vitro to be specific for cytomegalovirus antigens. In this cohort, only TCR beta chains were sequenced, and detectable features were limited by the absence of alpha or paired-chain data. A later genetic analysis associated a missense DCLRE1C variant with V-gene and J-gene trimming of TCR beta chains, and an independent cohort replicated the association. A later analysis found that TCR association rates varied across HLA loci, with DRB1 alleles showing the most associated TCRs and HLA-C alleles the fewest. Broadly in line with IMGT annotations, most TCR beta V segments showed up in productive rearrangements about 90% or about 30% of the time in an earlier analysis of some 590 of the donors. In a later genetic analysis, fewer N-insertions in productive TCRs were reported among donors in an Asian-associated ancestry cluster than the roughly 640-donor mean. Because counts were too low, 15 to 20 rarely observed V segments, including chromosome 9 orphons, were excluded from the earlier analysis of 587 of the donors. A further reported finding was that TCR beta sequences accurately predicted the HLA-A and HLA-B alleles for most subjects in the first cohort. The authors suggested that the approach could potentially be generalized to other disease states and immunological phenotypes. Assigning TCR associations to individual alleles was difficult when HLA alleles, especially DR and DQ, strongly co-occurred. Some IMGT-functional V segments, including TRBV6-2 and TRBV6-3, could not be told apart with the 87-base-pair reads, so those segments were excluded. The presence/absence analyses assumed that sequencing depth was roughly uniform across donors, and that assumption may not be true. A cluster of highly shared sequence variants was judged likely to represent a technical artifact of the sequencing pipeline. Because HLA typing was missing for some donors at each locus, association tests included only the typed subset. According to a later analysis, parvovirus B19, influenza, CMV and Epstein-Barr virus appeared linked to several top co-occurrence clusters. In the study, 164 TCR beta chains were listed as associated with cytomegalovirus. Correlated functional status among segregating V segments might reflect linkage disequilibrium, but an unknown experimental factor could not be ruled out. In a later analysis, HLA-associated TCR beta chains were found to be more clonally expanded and to have lower generation probabilities than equally common non-associated chains. At a false discovery rate of 0.05, a later analysis linked about 17,000 TCR beta sequences to specific HLA alleles. A later analysis found that most CMV-associated TCR beta chains appeared HLA-restricted, with HLA associations seemingly driven largely by CMV exposure.

In total, around 600 healthy bone marrow donors made up the cohort. All cohort members were sampled while nominally healthy, although unrecorded immune exposures were likely present. The donor tested CMV seropositive, placing the donor among the approximately 310 seropositive members of the cohort. Each donor provided a peripheral blood sample, and peripheral blood mononuclear cells were used for TCR beta sequencing. Genomic DNA was extracted from the blood cell samples with the Qiagen DNeasy Blood Extraction Kit. Comments on this clone: Its target antigen remains unknown. No quality values exist for individual bases; no much larger clone is one base distant.

A distance of 9 bases separates the germline ends of V and J, which lose 0 bases and 4 bases respectively. From cysteine to phenylalanine, the CDR3 is 14 amino acids long. Of all the DNA, just the CDR3 is kept, 42 bases in frame from base 1. The germline V gene (reference sequence) supplies CDR1 GTSNPN and CDR2 SVGIG. The library was produced with the immunoSEQ multiplex PCR assay. The multiplex PCR relied on a mix of 60 forward primers for TCR Vbeta segments and 13 reverse primers for TCR Jbeta segments. A multiplex PCR assay on genomic DNA amplified the CDR3 region of rearranged TCR beta genes. The amplified TCR beta libraries were sequenced on the Illumina HiSeq System as 87-base-pair reads. The authors processed their data as follows. A later analysis tallied 80 million to 95 million unique TCR beta chains across the 550 to 850 repertoires, and about 12 million of those chains were shared by two or more donors. Raw reads were error-corrected and collapsed into unique sequences by a nearest-neighbor algorithm in which closely related sequences were merged to remove PCR and sequencing errors. To assign V, D and J gene segments, CDR3 sequences were aligned to IMGT reference sequences. For a sequence to be retained, at least a six-nucleotide match to both a V gene segment and a J gene segment was required. A rearrangement counted as productive if the CDR3 had no stop codons and remained in frame with V and J, and every other rearrangement counted as non-productive. CDR3 was defined by IMGT convention, running from the second conserved V-encoded cysteine to the conserved J-encoded phenylalanine. In an earlier analysis of more than 550 of the donors, sequences lacking an unambiguous match to a single V gene segment were excluded. An earlier analysis of roughly 590 of the donors called V segments functional above 56.7% productive rearrangements and segregating when the between-donor standard deviation exceeded 5%. To diagnose cytomegalovirus status from the catalog of TCR beta chain sequences, a statistical classification framework was built. V and J gene assignment, in a later analysis, came from comparing TCR nucleotide sequences with IMGT/GENE-DB human TR gene sequences. The TCRdist pipeline was used in a later analysis to assign CDR3 sequences and most-parsimonious VDJ recombination scenarios. In a later analysis, each TCR beta chain was defined by its CDR3 amino acid sequence together with its V-gene family, and reads lacking a unique V-gene family were excluded. As a way to deal with suspected cross-contamination and a sequencing artifact, a later analysis dropped roughly 620 nucleotide sequences that were highly shared and had low generation probability. A later analysis calculated a clonal expansion index for each public chain from normalized within-repertoire ranks of inferred template counts. Generation probabilities in a later analysis came from a VDJ recombination model fitted to out-of-frame rearrangements, and those results were checked against IGoR. Hypergeometric tests were used in a later analysis to score TCR-TCR, TCR-HLA and TCR-CMV co-occurrence, with a repertoire-size bias correction applied to the TCR pairs. False discovery rates were estimated in a later analysis by permuting HLA or CMV assignments 20 times. In a later analysis, co-occurring TCRs were grouped using DBSCAN, and TCRdist sequence similarity was added for clustering within HLA-allele-positive subsets. Co-occurrence clustering excluded repertoires with fewer than 30,000 or more than 120,000 public chains, plus five with anomalous nucleotide sharing. TCRdb took this table from immuneACCESS and kept in-frame rearrangements with V and J called. Such tables lack part of the clones; where checked against another copy, unresolved V genes explain under half of the gap, and the rest is unexplained. V, J and clone size reflect that table, while D and trimming were determined from the DNA. In all, the sample holds 100,000 to 150,000 clones, and 74% of those were seen once. The ten most abundant clones make up 3.5% to 5% of the sample.

The TCR comes from a woman between 45 and 65 years old in good health and CMV-seropositive. Recombination joined TRBV30 with TRBJ1-4; the D gene is not confidently resolved. The sample consisted of PBMCs. The nucleotides read TGTGCCTGGAGTGTAAACAGCTTTAATGAAAAACTGTTTTTT. Translation gives CAWSVNSFNEKLFF.